This T cell receptor beta chain was captured by sequencing in a study of OX40 agonist ivuxolimab in advanced cancers. The study, taken as a whole, reports: At 0.1 to 3.0 mg/kg, clonal expansion of CD4+ and CD8+ blood T cells had occurred by week 6.

Collection of blood occurred at baseline, at cycle 4 day 1, and at cycle 7 day 1. With 0 bases removed from V and 3 bases from J, the gap between germline ends came to 10 bases. Germline V gives CDR1 SGHRS, CDR2 YFSETQ. The CDR3 spans 15 residues. Some clones are missing from TCRdb's copy, which holds only in-frame ones; the method was immunoSEQ multiplex PCR. The sample carries about 68,000 clones, roughly 80% recorded once. Turning to this clone: Its antigen is unknown.

The rearrangement uses TRBV5-1 and TRBJ2-1; D is unresolved. The receptor comes from an adult with an advanced solid tumor such as melanoma, head and neck, liver or kidney cancer. The sample was CD4+ or CD8+ T cells sorted from blood, taken in a trial of the OX40 agonist ivuxolimab. CDR3 sequence reads: CASSLEGGRYNEQFF. The CDR3 coding sequence is TGCGCCAGCAGCTTGGAGGGCGGACGCTACAATGAGCAGTTCTTC.